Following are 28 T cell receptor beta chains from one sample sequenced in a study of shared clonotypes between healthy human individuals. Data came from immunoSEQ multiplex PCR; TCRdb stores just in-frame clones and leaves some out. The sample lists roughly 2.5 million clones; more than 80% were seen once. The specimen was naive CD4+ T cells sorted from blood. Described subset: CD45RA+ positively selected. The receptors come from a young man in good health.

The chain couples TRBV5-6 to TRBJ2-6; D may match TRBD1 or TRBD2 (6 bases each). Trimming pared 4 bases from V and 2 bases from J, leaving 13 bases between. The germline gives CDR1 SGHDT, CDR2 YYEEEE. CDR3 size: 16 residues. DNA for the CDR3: TGTGCCAGCAGCGCCAGGGGACTGGCTGGGGCCAACGTCCTGACTTTC. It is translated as CASSARGLAGANVLTF.

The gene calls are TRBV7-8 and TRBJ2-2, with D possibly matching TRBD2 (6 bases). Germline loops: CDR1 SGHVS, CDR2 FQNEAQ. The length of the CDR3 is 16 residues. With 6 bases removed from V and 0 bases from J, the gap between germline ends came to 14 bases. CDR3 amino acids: CASSPRDSPNTGELFF. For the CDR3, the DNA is TGTGCCAGCAGTCCTAGGGACTCCCCGAACACCGGGGAGCTGTTTTTT.

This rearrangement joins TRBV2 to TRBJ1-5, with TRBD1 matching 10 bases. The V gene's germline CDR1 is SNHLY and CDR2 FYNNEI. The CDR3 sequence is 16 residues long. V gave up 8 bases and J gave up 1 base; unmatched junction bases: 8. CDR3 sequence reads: CASEDRGPGSNQPQHF. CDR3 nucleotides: TGTGCCAGCGAAGACAGGGGGCCGGGAAGCAATCAGCCCCAGCATTTT.

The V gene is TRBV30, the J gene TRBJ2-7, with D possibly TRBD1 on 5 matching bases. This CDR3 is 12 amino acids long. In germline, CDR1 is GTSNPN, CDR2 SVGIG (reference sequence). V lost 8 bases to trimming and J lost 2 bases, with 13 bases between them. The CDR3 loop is CAGHRGAYEQYF. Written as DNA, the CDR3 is TGTGCCGGACACCGTGGAGCCTACGAGCAGTACTTC.

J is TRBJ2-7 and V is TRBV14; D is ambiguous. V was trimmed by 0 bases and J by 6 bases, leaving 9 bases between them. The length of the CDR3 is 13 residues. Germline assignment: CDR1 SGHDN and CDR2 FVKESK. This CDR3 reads CASSQDFRSEQYF. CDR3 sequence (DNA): TGTGCCAGCAGCCAAGATTTCCGGAGCGAGCAGTACTTC.

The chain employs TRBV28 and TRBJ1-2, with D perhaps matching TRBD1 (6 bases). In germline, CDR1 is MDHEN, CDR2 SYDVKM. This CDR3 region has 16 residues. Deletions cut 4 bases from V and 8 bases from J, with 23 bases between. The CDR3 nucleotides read TGTGCCAGCAGTTCGACGACAGGAGCGGGCGCGGGGGGCTACACCTTC. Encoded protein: CASSSTTGAGAGGYTF.

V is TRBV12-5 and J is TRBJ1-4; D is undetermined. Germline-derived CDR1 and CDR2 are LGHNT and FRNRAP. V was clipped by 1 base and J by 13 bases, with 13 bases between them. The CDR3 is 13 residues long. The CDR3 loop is CASGLGSQDLLFF. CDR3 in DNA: TGTGCTAGTGGTTTGGGGAGCCAGGACTTACTGTTTTTT.

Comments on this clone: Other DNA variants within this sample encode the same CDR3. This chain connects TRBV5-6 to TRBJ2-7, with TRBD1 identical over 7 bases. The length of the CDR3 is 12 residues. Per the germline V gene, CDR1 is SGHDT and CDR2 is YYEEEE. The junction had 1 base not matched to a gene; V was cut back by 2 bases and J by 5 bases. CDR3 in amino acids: CASSLQGNEQYF. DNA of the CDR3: TGTGCCAGCAGCTTACAGGGGAACGAGCAGTACTTC.

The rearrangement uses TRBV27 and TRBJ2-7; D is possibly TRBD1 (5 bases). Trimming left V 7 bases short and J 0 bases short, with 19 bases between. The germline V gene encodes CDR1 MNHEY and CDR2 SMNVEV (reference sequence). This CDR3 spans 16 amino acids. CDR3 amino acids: CASNPLITGPSYEQYF. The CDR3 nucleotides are TGTGCCAGCAACCCACTAATTACAGGTCCCTCCTACGAGCAGTACTTC.

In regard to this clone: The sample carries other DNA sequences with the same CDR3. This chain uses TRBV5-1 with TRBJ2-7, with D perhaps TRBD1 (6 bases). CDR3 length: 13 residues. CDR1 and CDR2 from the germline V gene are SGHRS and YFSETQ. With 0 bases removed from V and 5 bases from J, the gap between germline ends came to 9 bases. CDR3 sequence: CASSLVGGHEQYF. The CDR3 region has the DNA TGCGCCAGCAGCTTGGTTGGGGGCCACGAGCAGTACTTC.

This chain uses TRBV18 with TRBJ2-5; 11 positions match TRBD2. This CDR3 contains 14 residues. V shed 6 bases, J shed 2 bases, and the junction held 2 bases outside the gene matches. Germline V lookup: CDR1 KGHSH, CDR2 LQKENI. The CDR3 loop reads CASSGLAAQETQYF. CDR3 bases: TGTGCCAGCTCGGGACTAGCGGCTCAAGAGACCCAGTACTTC.

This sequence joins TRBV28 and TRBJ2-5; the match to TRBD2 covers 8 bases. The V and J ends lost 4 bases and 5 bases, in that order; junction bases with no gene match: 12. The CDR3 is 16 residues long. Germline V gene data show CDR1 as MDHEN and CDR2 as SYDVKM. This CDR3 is CASSSQRGRLGETQYF. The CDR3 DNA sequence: TGTGCCAGCAGTTCCCAGCGGGGGCGTCTGGGGGAGACCCAGTACTTC.

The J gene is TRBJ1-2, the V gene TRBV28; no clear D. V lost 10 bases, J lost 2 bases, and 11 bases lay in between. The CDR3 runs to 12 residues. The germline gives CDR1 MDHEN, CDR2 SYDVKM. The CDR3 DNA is TGTGCCATAGGGAGTTTCAACTATGGCTACACCTTC. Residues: CAIGSFNYGYTF.

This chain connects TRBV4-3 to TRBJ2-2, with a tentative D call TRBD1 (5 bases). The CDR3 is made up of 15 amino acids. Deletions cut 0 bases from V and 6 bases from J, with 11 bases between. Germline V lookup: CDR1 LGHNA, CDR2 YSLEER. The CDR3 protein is CASSQDSLGAGELFF. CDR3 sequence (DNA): TGCGCCAGCAGCCAAGATTCGTTAGGGGCCGGGGAGCTGTTTTTT.

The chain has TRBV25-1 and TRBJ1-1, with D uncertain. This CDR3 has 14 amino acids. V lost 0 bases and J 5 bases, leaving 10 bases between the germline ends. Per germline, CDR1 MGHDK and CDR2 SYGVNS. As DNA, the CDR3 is TGTGCCAGCAGTGAATATGGGTTATGGACTGAAGCTTTCTTT. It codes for CASSEYGLWTEAFF.

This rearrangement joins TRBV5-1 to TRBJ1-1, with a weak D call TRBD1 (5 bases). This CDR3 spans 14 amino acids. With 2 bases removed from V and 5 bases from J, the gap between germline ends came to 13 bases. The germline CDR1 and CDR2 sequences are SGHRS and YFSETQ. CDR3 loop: CASSLQDISTEAFF. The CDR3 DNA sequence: TGCGCCAGCAGCTTACAGGACATAAGTACTGAAGCTTTCTTT.

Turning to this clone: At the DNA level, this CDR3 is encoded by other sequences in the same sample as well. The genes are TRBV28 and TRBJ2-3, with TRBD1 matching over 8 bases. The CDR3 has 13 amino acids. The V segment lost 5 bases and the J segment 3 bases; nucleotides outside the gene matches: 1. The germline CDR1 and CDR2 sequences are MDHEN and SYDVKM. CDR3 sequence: CASSDRGTDTQYF. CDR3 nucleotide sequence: TGTGCCAGCAGTGACAGGGGTACAGATACGCAGTATTTT.

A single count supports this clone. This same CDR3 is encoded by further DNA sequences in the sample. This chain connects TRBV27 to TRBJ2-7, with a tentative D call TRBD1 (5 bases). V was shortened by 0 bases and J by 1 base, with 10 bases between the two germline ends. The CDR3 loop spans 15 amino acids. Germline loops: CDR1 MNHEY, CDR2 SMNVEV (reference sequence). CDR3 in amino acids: CASSLSGSGSYEQYF. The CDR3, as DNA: TGTGCCAGCAGTTTATCCGGGTCAGGGTCCTACGAGCAGTACTTC.

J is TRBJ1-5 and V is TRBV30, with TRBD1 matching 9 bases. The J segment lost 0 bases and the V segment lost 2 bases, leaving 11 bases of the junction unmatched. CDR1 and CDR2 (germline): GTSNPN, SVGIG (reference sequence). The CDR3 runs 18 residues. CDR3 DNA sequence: TGTGCCTGGAGTCTGAGGACAGGGGAACCATATAGCAATCAGCCCCAGCATTTT. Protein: CAWSLRTGEPYSNQPQHF. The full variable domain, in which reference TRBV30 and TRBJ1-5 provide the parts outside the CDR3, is SQTIHQWPATLVQPVGSPLSLECTVEGTSNPNLYWYRQAAGRGLQLLFYSVGIGQISSEVPQNLSASRPQDRQFILSSKKLLLSDSGFYLCAWSLRTGEPYSNQPQHFGDGTRLSIL.

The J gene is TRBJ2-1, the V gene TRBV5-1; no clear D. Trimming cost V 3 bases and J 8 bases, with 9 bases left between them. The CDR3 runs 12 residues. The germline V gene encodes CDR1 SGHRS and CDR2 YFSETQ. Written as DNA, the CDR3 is TGCGCCAGCAGCTCCGGGTGGGATGAGCAGTTCTTC. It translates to CASSSGWDEQFF.

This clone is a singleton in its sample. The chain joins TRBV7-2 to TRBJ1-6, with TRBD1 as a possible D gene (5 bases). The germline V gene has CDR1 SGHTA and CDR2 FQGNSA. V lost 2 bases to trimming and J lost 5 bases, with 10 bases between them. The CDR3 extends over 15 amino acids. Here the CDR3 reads CASSLRGMDNSPLHF. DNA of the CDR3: TGTGCCAGCAGCTTACGGGGCATGGATAATTCACCCCTCCACTTT. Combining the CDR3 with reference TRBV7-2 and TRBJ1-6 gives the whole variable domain GAGVSQSPSNKVTEKGKDVELRCDPISGHTALYWYRQSLGQGLEFLIYFQGNSAPDKSGLPSDRFSAERTGGSVSTLTIQRTQQEDSAVYLCASSLRGMDNSPLHFGNGTRLTVT.

CDR3 loop: CSAPGGAGYTF. The CDR3 DNA sequence: TGCAGTGCCCCAGGGGGGGCGGGCTACACCTTC. The V call is TRBV20-1, the J call TRBJ1-2; 7 positions match TRBD1. V lost 6 bases to trimming and J lost 8 bases; unmatched junction nucleotides: 6. Germline CDR1 is DFQATT and CDR2 is SNEGSKA (reference sequence). The CDR3 contains 11 residues.

CDR3 sequence reads: CASSLLAGVNTQYF. The DNA of the CDR3 is TGTGCCAGCAGCTTACTAGCGGGAGTGAATACGCAGTATTTT. V usage is TRBV7-9 and J usage is TRBJ2-3; 10 bases fit TRBD2. J lost 7 bases, V lost 2 bases, and 3 bases had no gene match. The germline gives CDR1 SEHNR, CDR2 FQNEAQ (reference sequence). The CDR3 covers 14 residues.

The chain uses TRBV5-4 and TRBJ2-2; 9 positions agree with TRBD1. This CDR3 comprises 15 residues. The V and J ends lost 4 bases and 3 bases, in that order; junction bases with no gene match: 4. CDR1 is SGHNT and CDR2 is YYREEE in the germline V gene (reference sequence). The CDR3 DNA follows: TGTGCCAGCAGCCGACGGGACAGGGACACCGGGGAGCTGTTTTTT. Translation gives CASSRRDRDTGELFF.

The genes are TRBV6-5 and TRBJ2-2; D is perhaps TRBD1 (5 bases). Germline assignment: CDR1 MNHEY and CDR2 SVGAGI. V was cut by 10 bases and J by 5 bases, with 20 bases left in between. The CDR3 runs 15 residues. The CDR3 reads CATQEGELSTGELFF. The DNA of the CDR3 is TGTGCCACCCAGGAAGGGGAACTTAGTACCGGGGAGCTGTTTTTT.

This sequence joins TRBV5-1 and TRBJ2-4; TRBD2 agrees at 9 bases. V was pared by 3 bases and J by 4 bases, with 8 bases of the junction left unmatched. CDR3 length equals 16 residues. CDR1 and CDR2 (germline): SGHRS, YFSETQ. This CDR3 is CASSSVSGGQKNIQYF. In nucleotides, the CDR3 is TGCGCCAGCAGCTCTGTGAGCGGGGGGCAAAAAAACATTCAGTACTTC.

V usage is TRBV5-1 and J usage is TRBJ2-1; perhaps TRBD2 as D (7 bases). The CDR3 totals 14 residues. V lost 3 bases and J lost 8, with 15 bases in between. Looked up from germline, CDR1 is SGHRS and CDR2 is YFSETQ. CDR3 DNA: TGCGCCAGCAGCTCAGTTGGGGGGGCCCATGAGCAGTTCTTC. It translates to CASSSVGGAHEQFF.

CDR3 DNA: TGTGCCAGCAGCTTAGCTCCAGCGGGAGTCCTCGGGGAGCTGTTTTTT. Amino acids: CASSLAPAGVLGELFF. The chain recombines TRBV7-2 with TRBJ2-2; 8 nucleotides match TRBD2. The junction had 7 bases not matched to a gene; V was cut back by 0 bases and J by 7 bases. The CDR3 runs to 16 residues. Germline assignment: CDR1 SGHTA and CDR2 FQGNSA.